Detailed here is one T cell receptor (beta chain). Sequencing was performed with immunoSEQ multiplex PCR; in TCRdb, only in-frame clones are kept and a portion is missing. Of more than 90,000 clones in the sample, approximately 89% were seen once. These data come from a study of blood T cell repertoires in COVID-19. Study background: Sites across the United States, Italy and Spain contributed samples from acute and convalescent COVID-19. Nucleic acid was either cDNA or gDNA, and it came from T cells, B-cell-depleted T cells, or PBMCs.

The sequenced sample was peripheral blood. This TCR was recovered from a man in his forties with acute or convalescent COVID-19.

The chain's CDR3 is CASRRERGGFSPLHF. CDR3 in DNA: TGTGCCAGCAGGAGGGAGAGAGGGGGCTTTTCACCCCTCCACTTT. V gene TRBV6-5 combines with J gene TRBJ1-6; TRBD1 matches at 7 bases. V gave up 6 bases and J gave up 9 bases; unmatched junction bases: 11. Germline assignment: CDR1 MNHEY and CDR2 SVGAGI. The CDR3 covers 15 residues.